This paragraph reports one T cell receptor (beta chain). Germline assignment: CDR1 KGHSH and CDR2 LQKENI. This CDR3 is 15 amino acids long. Trimming took 6 bases from V and 3 from J, leaving 14 bases between them. The data stem from a study of blood T cell repertoires in COVID-19. At the level of the study: The United States, Italy and Spain provided the acute and convalescent COVID-19 samples. T cells, B-cell-depleted T cells, or PBMCs supplied cDNA or gDNA.

Source study methods: Researchers report that nucleated cell counts were estimated from reference gene primer amplification. Measured with immunoSEQ multiplex PCR; TCRdb has only the in-frame clones, and not every one. D and trimming come from the DNA, and the V and J calls and clone size come from that table. The data show around 200,000 clones, roughly 80% seen once. The V call is TRBV18, the J call TRBJ2-2; TRBD1 is a possible D gene (6 bases). The sequenced material came from peripheral blood. The clonotype originates from a woman aged 40 to 55 with active or convalescent COVID-19. CDR3 coding DNA: TGTGCCAGCTCCCCTCCAGGGGCGGACACCGGGGAGCTGTTTTTT. It encodes CASSPPGADTGELFF. The entire variable domain, with the rest obtained from reference TRBV18 and TRBJ2-2, is as follows: NAGVMQNPRHLVRRRGQEARLRCSPMKGHSHVYWYRQLPEEGLKFMVYLQKENIIDESGMPKERFSAEFPKEGPSILRIQQVVRGDSAAYFCASSPPGADTGELFFGEGSRLTVL.